Below, 9 T cell receptor beta chains from the same sample are listed, as sequenced in a study of shared clonotypes between healthy human individuals (dated by TCRdb to the early 2020s). Library preparation used the immunoSEQ multiplex PCR assay. The immuneACCESS repertoire file appears here via TCRdb, limited to in-frame rearrangements. These files lack a portion of the clones; in checked studies, under half of the deficit traces to unresolved V genes, and the cause of the others is not known. Across this sample there are about 2.1 million clones, with 85% to 95% seen only once. 1.5% to 2% of the sample is in the top ten clones. CD8 naive samples were obtained by positive selection for CCR7 among CD45RO-negative cells, yielding a CD45RA+CCR7+ population from which TemRA cells were excluded. Sequencing was performed on naive CD8+ T cells from PBMCs. The meaning of the sample's cell subset or site label: CD45RA+CCR7+. These receptors were obtained from a man aged 18 to 30 in good health. Some clones in this sample may be carry-over from other donors' samples.

The table lists this clone with a count of one. The chain couples TRBV7-9 to TRBJ2-7; 9 nucleotides agree with TRBD2. V gave up 4 bases and J gave up 3 bases; unmatched junction bases: 10. Germline loops: CDR1 SEHNR, CDR2 FQNEAQ (reference sequence). CDR3 length: 16 amino acids. DNA for the CDR3: TGTGCCAGCAGCTGGGAAGCGGGAGGTCAAAACTACGAGCAGTACTTC. It translates to CASSWEAGGQNYEQYF.

The chain links TRBV19 to TRBJ1-5, with 9 nucleotides matching TRBD1. J was trimmed by 8 bases and V by 5 bases; bases with no gene match: 7. CDR1 is LNHDA, CDR2 SQIVND, per germline (reference sequence). The CDR3 loop spans 14 amino acids. CDR3 nucleotides: TGTGCCAGTAGTTGGGGACAGGGACTGGAGCCCCAGCATTTT. This gives the protein CASSWGQGLEPQHF.

This clone was counted once. The identical CDR3 is also encoded by other nucleotide sequences in the sample. The gene calls are TRBV27 and TRBJ2-7; maybe TRBD1 (6 bases). From germline, CDR1 is MNHEY and CDR2 SMNVEV (reference sequence). The CDR3 length is 13 residues. V lost 5 bases and J 2 bases, leaving 10 bases between the germline ends. The CDR3 protein is CASSPRGPYEQYF. The CDR3 DNA reads TGTGCCAGCAGTCCCAGGGGCCCCTACGAGCAGTACTTC.

This chain uses TRBV11-2 with TRBJ2-1; 7 nucleotides match TRBD2. This CDR3 is 14 amino acids long. Germline V gene data show CDR1 as SGHAT and CDR2 as FQNNGV. The junction had 8 bases not matched to a gene; V was cut back by 6 bases and J by 6 bases. As DNA, the CDR3 is TGTGCCAGCAGAAAGAGGGAGGGGTCCAATGAGCAGTTCTTC. Translated: CASRKREGSNEQFF. Together with reference TRBV11-2 and TRBJ2-1, the CDR3 gives the full variable domain: EAGVAQSPRYKIIEKRQSVAFWCNPISGHATLYWYQQILGQGPKLLIQFQNNGVVDDSQLPKDRFSAERLKGVDSTLKIQPAKLEDSAVYLCASRKREGSNEQFFGPGTRLTVL.

The chain links TRBV6-6 to TRBJ2-7; D call uncertain. This CDR3 is 14 amino acids long. Germline loops: CDR1 MNHNY, CDR2 SVGAGI (reference sequence). The germline V and J ends were trimmed by 6 bases and 4 bases, with 16 bases remaining between them. The CDR3 region is CASSPLSQAYEQYF. As DNA, the CDR3 is TGTGCCAGCAGCCCCCTCTCCCAGGCTTACGAGCAGTACTTC.

The chain links TRBV27 to TRBJ1-2; 10 nucleotides agree with TRBD1. V dropped 4 bases and J dropped 4; count of bases not matched to a gene: 0. The CDR3 length is 13 residues. Germline CDR1 reads MNHEY; CDR2 reads SMNVEV (reference sequence). The CDR3 loop is CASSWTGGYGYTF. The CDR3 bases are TGTGCCAGCAGTTGGACAGGGGGCTATGGCTACACCTTC.

This clone was seen a few times. A far larger clone is one nucleotide away, so this likely arose from a read error. The same CDR3 arises from other DNA sequences in this sample as well. This rearrangement joins TRBV5-6 to TRBJ1-1; D gene ambiguous. The CDR3 is made up of 12 amino acids. V lost 1 base and J 4 bases, leaving 5 bases between the germline ends. In germline, CDR1 is SGHDT, CDR2 YYEEEE. The CDR3, as DNA: TGTGCCAGCAGCTTGAGAGGCACTGAAGCTTTCTTT. This codes for CASSLRGTEAFF.

This chain connects TRBV5-1 to TRBJ2-7, with 9 bases fitting TRBD2. Germline-derived CDR1 and CDR2 are SGHRS and YFSETQ. V trimming: 0 bases; J trimming: 3 bases; junction bases outside the gene matches: 7. The CDR3 contains 16 residues. The CDR3 DNA is TGCGCCAGCAGCTTGGCCATCGGGACTAGCTTCTACGAGCAGTACTTC. Its translation: CASSLAIGTSFYEQYF.

On this clone: Other DNA sequences in this sample translate to the same CDR3. This chain links TRBV28 with TRBJ1-1; the D is unclear. This CDR3 contains 14 residues. V lost 3 bases and J 0 bases, leaving 8 bases between the germline ends. The germline CDR1 and CDR2 sequences are MDHEN and SYDVKM. For the CDR3, the DNA is TGTGCCAGCAGTTTCGGCAATATGAACACTGAAGCTTTCTTT. Protein product: CASSFGNMNTEAFF.